Presented here are 24 T cell receptor beta chains from one specimen sequenced in a study of early stage breast cancer tumors. Sequenced by immunoSEQ multiplex PCR; TCRdb stores in-frame clones only, minus some. The sample holds around 28,000 clones, 72% seen once. Specimen: blood. These receptors were collected from a person aged 45 to 59 with breast cancer.

The rearrangement uses TRBV5-6 and TRBJ1-2; 9 positions agree with TRBD1. Germline V CDR1 and CDR2: SGHDT, YYEEEE. CDR3 size: 15 residues. The V segment lost 0 bases and the J segment 7 bases; nucleotides outside the gene matches: 7. CDR3 protein: CASSLAPGQGSGYTF. The CDR3 DNA reads as TGTGCCAGCAGCTTGGCCCCGGGACAGGGAAGTGGCTACACCTTC.

The rearrangement links TRBV5-6 to TRBJ2-7; 7 bases fit TRBD2. There are 15 residues in the CDR3. Germline CDR1 SGHDT, CDR2 YYEEEE. Germline trimming cut 5 bases from V and 2 bases from J; bases unmatched to any gene: 10. The CDR3 DNA sequence: TGTGCCAGCAGGAAGTTTAGCGGGCAGGCCTACGAGCAGTACTTC. Amino acids: CASRKFSGQAYEQYF.

V gene TRBV7-9 combines with J gene TRBJ2-1; 7 bases align to TRBD1. The germline CDR1 and CDR2 sequences are SEHNR and FQNEAQ (reference sequence). CDR3 size: 15 residues. After removal of 4 bases from V and 7 bases from J, the junction contained 10 bases not matched to a gene. The CDR3 sequence: CASSSRDRASNEQFF. CDR3 DNA: TGTGCCAGCAGCTCCCGGGACAGAGCTTCAAATGAGCAGTTCTTC.

This rearrangement joins TRBV15 to TRBJ2-3; 9 bases are shared with TRBD2. Germline trimming cut 0 bases from V and 2 bases from J; bases unmatched to any gene: 6. Per the germline V gene, CDR1 is LNHNV and CDR2 is YYDKDF (reference sequence). The CDR3 loop spans 17 amino acids. The CDR3 reads CATSRDGSGSPTDTQYF. The CDR3 DNA follows: TGTGCCACCAGCAGAGATGGTAGCGGGAGCCCCACAGATACGCAGTATTTT.

V is TRBV25-1 and J is TRBJ1-2; TRBD1 is a possible D gene (6 bases). The CDR3 covers 15 residues. V lost 3 bases and J 3 bases, leaving 14 bases between the germline ends. Germline V gene lookup returns CDR1 MGHDK and CDR2 SYGVNS. The CDR3 spells CASSDINRVDYGYTF. The CDR3 bases are TGTGCCAGCAGTGATATCAACAGGGTGGACTATGGCTACACCTTC.

This chain uses TRBV6-1 with TRBJ2-1; D is undetermined. The CDR3 loop spans 13 amino acids. Germline V CDR1 and CDR2: MNHNS, SASEGT. Trimming removed 3 bases at V and 2 bases at J, with 5 bases between. The CDR3 bases are TGTGCCAGCAGTGAGCAGACCTACAATGAGCAGTTCTTC. Its translation is CASSEQTYNEQFF.

A remark on this clone: Sequence at one end of the junction differs from germline and may be a read error. The chain combines TRBV2 with TRBJ1-5; 9 nucleotides align to TRBD1. This CDR3 region has 15 residues. Per the germline V gene, CDR1 is SNHLY and CDR2 is FYNNEI. Here the CDR3 reads CASSEDRGIYQPQHF. The CDR3 region has the DNA TGTGCCAGCAGCGAAGACAGGGGGATCTATCAGCCCCAGCATTTT.

This chain links TRBV10-3 with TRBJ2-1; 10 bases fit TRBD1. Per germline, CDR1 ENHRY and CDR2 SYGVKD. The CDR3 covers 14 residues. Trimming at V came to 4 bases and at J to 8 bases, leaving 5 bases not matched to a gene. CDR3 sequence: CAISVTTGGDEQFF. CDR3 bases: TGTGCCATCAGTGTAACGACAGGGGGCGATGAGCAGTTCTTC.

The V and J genes are TRBV7-2 and TRBJ2-7; no clear D. The CDR3 totals 13 residues. V shed 1 base and J shed 5 bases, with 9 bases lying between them. Per germline, CDR1 SGHTA and CDR2 FQGNSA. CDR3 amino acids: CASSLGPQDEQYF. DNA of the CDR3: TGTGCCAGCAGCTTAGGGCCGCAGGACGAGCAGTACTTC.

This clone was observed once. The V and J genes are TRBV19 and TRBJ2-1; the match to TRBD2 covers 15 bases. Trimming took 5 bases from V and 9 from J; bases not matched to a gene: 8. The CDR3 totals 16 residues. In germline, CDR1 is LNHDA, CDR2 SQIVND (reference sequence). The CDR3 DNA reads as TGTGCCAGTAGTCCTGGGACTAGCGGGGGGAGGGGTGAGCAGTTCTTC. Translation: CASSPGTSGGRGEQFF.

The V and J genes are TRBV2 and TRBJ1-2; 9 positions match TRBD1. CDR3 size: 16 residues. J gave up 0 bases and V 5 bases, and 7 bases lay outside the gene matches. The germline CDR1 and CDR2 sequences are SNHLY and FYNNEI. CDR3 sequence reads: CASSKTGGGTNYGYTF. The CDR3 nucleotides are TGTGCCAGCAGTAAGACAGGGGGAGGAACTAACTATGGCTACACCTTC.

The V call is TRBV21-1, the J call TRBJ2-7. TRBV21-1 is a documented pseudogene. CDR3 length: 16 amino acids. CDR3 residues: CASSEPGTARPYEQYF. The CDR3 nucleotides read TGTGCCAGCAGCGAACCGGGGACGGCCAGGCCCTACGAGCAGTACTTC.

The V gene is TRBV5-1, the J gene TRBJ2-5; D remains ambiguous. Germline CDR1 is SGHRS and CDR2 is YFSETQ. The CDR3 length is 15 residues. Trimming took off 5 bases at V and 1 base at J, with 15 bases between the two ends. CDR3 amino acids: CASRPTVSVQETQYF. The CDR3 DNA reads TGCGCCAGCAGACCCACAGTGAGTGTCCAAGAGACCCAGTACTTC.

The chain carries TRBV7-9 and TRBJ2-2; 8 bases align to TRBD2. CDR3 length: 15 residues. Trimming removed 3 bases from V and 7 bases from J; junction bases left unmatched: 7. Per germline, CDR1 SEHNR and CDR2 FQNEAQ (reference sequence). CDR3 coding DNA: TGTGCCAGCAGCTTCTCCGGGACTAGTGGCGGGGAGCTGTTTTTT. Amino acids: CASSFSGTSGGELFF. The variable domain in full, with the rest retrieved from reference TRBV7-9 and TRBJ2-2, is DTGVSQNPRHKITKRGQNVTFRCDPISEHNRLYWYRQTLGQGPEFLTYFQNEAQLEKSRLLSDRFSAERPKGSFSTLEIQRTEQGDSAMYLCASSFSGTSGGELFFGEGSRLTVL.

This chain links TRBV11-2 with TRBJ1-1, with a tentative D call TRBD1 (5 bases). The germline CDR1 and CDR2 sequences are SGHAT and FQNNGV. There are 13 residues in the CDR3. Trimming removed 4 bases from V and 10 bases from J, with 16 bases in between. The CDR3 region has the DNA TGTGCCAGCAGCTCTATTGGCGCCAGGGCAGCTTTCTTT. Its protein product is CASSSIGARAAFF.

CDR3 coding DNA: TGTGCCAGCAGCTTAGGTAGTATAGCGGGAGGGCGAAGCGAGCAGTACTTC. This gives the protein CASSLGSIAGGRSEQYF. V is TRBV7-9 and J is TRBJ2-7; 11 bases are a match to TRBD2. The germline V gene encodes CDR1 SEHNR and CDR2 FQNEAQ (reference sequence). V was clipped by 1 base and J by 6 bases; unmatched bases: 11. This CDR3 contains 17 residues. The whole variable domain, remainder taken from reference TRBV7-9 and TRBJ2-7, is DTGVSQNPRHKITKRGQNVTFRCDPISEHNRLYWYRQTLGQGPEFLTYFQNEAQLEKSRLLSDRFSAERPKGSFSTLEIQRTEQGDSAMYLCASSLGSIAGGRSEQYFGPGTRLTVT.

The chain recombines TRBV5-1 with TRBJ2-5, with 11 bases matching TRBD2. Germline V lookup: CDR1 SGHRS, CDR2 YFSETQ. There are 13 residues in the CDR3. The junction had 2 bases not matched to a gene; V was cut back by 5 bases and J by 5 bases. CDR3 nucleotide sequence: TGCGCCAGCAGGACTAGCGGGACTGAGACCCAGTACTTC. It specifies CASRTSGTETQYF. Supplemented by reference TRBV5-1 and TRBJ2-5, the full variable domain reads KAGVTQTPRYLIKTRGQQVTLSCSPISGHRSVSWYQQTPGQGLQFLFEYFSETQRNKGNFPGRFSGRQFSNSRSEMNVSTLELGDSALYLCASRTSGTETQYFGPGTRLLVL.

This sequence joins TRBV7-2 and TRBJ1-3, with a possible D match to TRBD1 (5 bases). Trimming cost V 1 base and J 0 bases, with 10 bases left between them. This CDR3 is 16 amino acids long. Germline assignment: CDR1 SGHTA and CDR2 FQGNSA. Written as DNA, the CDR3 is TGTGCCAGCAGCTTAGACGTGGGGGTCTCTGGAAACACCATATATTTT. Translated, it gives CASSLDVGVSGNTIYF.

In its sample, this clone is hyperexpanded (1% or more). The rearrangement joins TRBV7-9 to TRBJ2-1; 10 nucleotides match TRBD2. Unmatched junction bases numbered 16, after V lost 8 bases and J lost 6 bases. This CDR3 has 17 residues. In germline, CDR1 is SEHNR, CDR2 FQNEAQ (reference sequence). The CDR3 spells CASGGRAGGYGGNEQFF. In DNA form, the CDR3 reads TGTGCCAGCGGCGGAAGAGCGGGAGGGTATGGTGGCAATGAGCAGTTCTTC.

This clone was found once. The J gene is TRBJ1-1, the V gene TRBV19, with D hard to call. The CDR3 totals 16 residues. Germline V gene data show CDR1 as LNHDA and CDR2 as SQIVND (reference sequence). The V end was cut by 0 bases, the J end by 0 bases, with 11 bases between. Here the CDR3 reads CASSIEKGWMNTEAFF. CDR3 nucleotide sequence: TGTGCCAGTAGTATAGAGAAGGGATGGATGAACACTGAAGCTTTCTTT. The whole variable domain, filled in from reference TRBV19 and TRBJ1-1, reads DGGITQSPKYLFRKEGQNVTLSCEQNLNHDAMYWYRQDPGQGLRLIYYSQIVNDFQKGDIAEGYSVSREKKESFPLTVTSAQKNPTAFYLCASSIEKGWMNTEAFFGQGTRLTVV.

This clone has a single count. The gene calls are TRBV7-8 and TRBJ1-4, with 7 bases matching TRBD1. Per germline, CDR1 SGHVS and CDR2 FQNEAQ. J was trimmed by 1 base and V by 2 bases; bases with no gene match: 7. CDR3 length equals 17 residues. The CDR3 region is CASSLQGPGGTNEKLFF. The CDR3 coding sequence is TGTGCCAGCAGCTTACAGGGGCCAGGGGGAACTAATGAAAAACTGTTTTTT.

V gene TRBV9 combines with J gene TRBJ2-5; tentatively, D is TRBD2 (6 bases). CDR3 length equals 15 residues. V was clipped by 3 bases and J by 5 bases, with 17 bases between them. Per the germline V gene, CDR1 is SGDLS and CDR2 is YYNGEE. The DNA for the CDR3 is TGTGCCAGCAGCGCCCGGGACTGGAGGCGGGAGACCCAGTACTTC. It yields the protein CASSARDWRRETQYF.

This chain joins TRBV29-1 and TRBJ1-1, with D tentatively TRBD1 (6 bases). With 6 bases removed from V and 0 bases from J, the gap between germline ends came to 11 bases. CDR3 length: 13 amino acids. The germline gives CDR1 SQVTM, CDR2 ANQGSEA. CDR3 sequence (DNA): TGCAGCGTGGCAGACAGGTTGAACACTGAAGCTTTCTTT. Translating gives CSVADRLNTEAFF.

V and J are TRBV10-3 and TRBJ2-3; the match to TRBD2 covers 13 bases. V gave up 11 bases and J gave up 0 bases; unmatched junction bases: 2. CDR1 and CDR2 from the germline V gene are ENHRY and SYGVKD. This CDR3 spans 14 amino acids. The chain's CDR3 is CASGLAGSTDTQYF. The CDR3 DNA is TGTGCCTCGGGACTAGCGGGAAGCACAGATACGCAGTATTTT.